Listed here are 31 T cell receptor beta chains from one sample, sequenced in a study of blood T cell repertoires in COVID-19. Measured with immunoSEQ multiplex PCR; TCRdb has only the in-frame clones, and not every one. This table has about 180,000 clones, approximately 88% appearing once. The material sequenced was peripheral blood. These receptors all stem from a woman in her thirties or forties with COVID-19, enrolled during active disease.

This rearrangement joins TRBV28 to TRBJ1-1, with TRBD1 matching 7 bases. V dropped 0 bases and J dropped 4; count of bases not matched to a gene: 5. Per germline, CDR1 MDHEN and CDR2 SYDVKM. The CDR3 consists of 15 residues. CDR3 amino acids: CASSLCRGRSTEAFF. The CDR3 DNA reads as TGTGCCAGCAGTTTATGCAGGGGGAGGAGCACTGAAGCTTTCTTT.

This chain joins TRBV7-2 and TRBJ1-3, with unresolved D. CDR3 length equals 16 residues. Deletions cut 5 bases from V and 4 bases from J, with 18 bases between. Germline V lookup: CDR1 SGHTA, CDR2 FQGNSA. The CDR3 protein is CASSPKPRPPGNTIYF. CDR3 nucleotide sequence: TGTGCCAGCAGCCCCAAGCCGAGGCCGCCCGGAAACACCATATATTTT.

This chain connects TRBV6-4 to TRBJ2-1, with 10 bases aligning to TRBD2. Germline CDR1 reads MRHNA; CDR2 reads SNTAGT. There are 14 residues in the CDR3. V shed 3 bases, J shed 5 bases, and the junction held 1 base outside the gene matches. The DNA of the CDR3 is TGTGCCAGCAGTGAAGCGGGAGGGCACAATGAGCAGTTCTTC. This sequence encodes CASSEAGGHNEQFF.

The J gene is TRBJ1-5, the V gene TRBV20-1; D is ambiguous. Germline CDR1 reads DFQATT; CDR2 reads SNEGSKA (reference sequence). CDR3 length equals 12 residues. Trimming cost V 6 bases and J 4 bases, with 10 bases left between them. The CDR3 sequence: CSASRVNQPQHF. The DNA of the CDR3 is TGCAGTGCGAGTCGCGTGAATCAGCCCCAGCATTTT.

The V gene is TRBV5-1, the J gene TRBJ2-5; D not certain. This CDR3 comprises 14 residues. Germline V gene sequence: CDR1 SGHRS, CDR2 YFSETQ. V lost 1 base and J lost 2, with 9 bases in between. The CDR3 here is CASSLQAWQETQYF. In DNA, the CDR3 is TGCGCCAGCAGCTTGCAGGCTTGGCAAGAGACCCAGTACTTC.

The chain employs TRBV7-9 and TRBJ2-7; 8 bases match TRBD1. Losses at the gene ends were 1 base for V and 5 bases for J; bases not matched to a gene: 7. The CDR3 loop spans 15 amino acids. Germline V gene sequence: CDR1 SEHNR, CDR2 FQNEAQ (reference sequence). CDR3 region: CASSLGGQGKDEQYF. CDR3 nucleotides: TGTGCCAGCAGCTTAGGCGGACAGGGTAAAGACGAGCAGTACTTC.

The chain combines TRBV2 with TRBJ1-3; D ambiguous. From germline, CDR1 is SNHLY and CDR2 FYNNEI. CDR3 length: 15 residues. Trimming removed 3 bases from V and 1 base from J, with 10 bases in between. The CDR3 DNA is TGTGCCAGCAGTGAGTCTTGGGCATCTGGAAACACCATATATTTT. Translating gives CASSESWASGNTIYF.

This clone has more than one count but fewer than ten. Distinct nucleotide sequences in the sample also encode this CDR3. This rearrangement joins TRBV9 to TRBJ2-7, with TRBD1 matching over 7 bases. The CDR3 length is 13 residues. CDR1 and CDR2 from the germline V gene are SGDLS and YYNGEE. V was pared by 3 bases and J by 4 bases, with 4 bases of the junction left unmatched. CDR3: CASSGQGAYEQYF. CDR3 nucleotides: TGTGCCAGCAGCGGACAGGGAGCTTACGAGCAGTACTTC.

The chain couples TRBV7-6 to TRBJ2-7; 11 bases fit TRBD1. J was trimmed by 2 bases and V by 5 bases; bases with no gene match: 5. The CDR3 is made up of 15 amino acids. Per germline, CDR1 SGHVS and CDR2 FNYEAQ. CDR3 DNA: TGTGCCAGCAGCCGCGCGGGACAGGGGGCCTACGAGCAGTACTTC. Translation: CASSRAGQGAYEQYF.

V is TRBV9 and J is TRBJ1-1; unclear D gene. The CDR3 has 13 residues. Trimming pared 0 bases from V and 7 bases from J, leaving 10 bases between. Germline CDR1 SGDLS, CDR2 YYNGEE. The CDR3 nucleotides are TGTGCCAGCAGCGTAGGACAACCGATTGAAGCTTTCTTT. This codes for CASSVGQPIEAFF.

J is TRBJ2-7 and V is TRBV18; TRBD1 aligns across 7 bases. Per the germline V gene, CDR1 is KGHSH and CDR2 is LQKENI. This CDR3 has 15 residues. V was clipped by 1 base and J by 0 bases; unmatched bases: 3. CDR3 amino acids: CASSPQGGHSYEQYF. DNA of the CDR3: TGTGCCAGCTCACCACAAGGGGGCCACTCCTACGAGCAGTACTTC.

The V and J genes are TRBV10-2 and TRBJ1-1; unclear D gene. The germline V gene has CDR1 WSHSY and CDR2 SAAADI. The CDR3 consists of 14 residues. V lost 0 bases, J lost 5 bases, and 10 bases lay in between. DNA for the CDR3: TGCGCCAGCAGTGAGTCGAGAGGAGGGACTGAAGCTTTCTTT. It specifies CASSESRGGTEAFF.

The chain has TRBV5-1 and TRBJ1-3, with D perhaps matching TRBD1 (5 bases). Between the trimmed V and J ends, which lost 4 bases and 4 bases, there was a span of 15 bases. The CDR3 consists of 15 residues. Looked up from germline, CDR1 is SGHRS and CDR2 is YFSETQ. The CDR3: CASSGEGRRGNTIYF. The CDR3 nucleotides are TGCGCCAGCAGCGGGGAGGGGAGGCGAGGAAACACCATATATTTT.

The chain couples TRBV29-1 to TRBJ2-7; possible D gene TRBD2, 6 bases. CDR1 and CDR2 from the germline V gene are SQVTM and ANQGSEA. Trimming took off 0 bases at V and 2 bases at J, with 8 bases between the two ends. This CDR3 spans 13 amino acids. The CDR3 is CSVEEGGPYEQYF. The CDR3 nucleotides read TGCAGCGTTGAAGAGGGGGGACCCTACGAGCAGTACTTC.

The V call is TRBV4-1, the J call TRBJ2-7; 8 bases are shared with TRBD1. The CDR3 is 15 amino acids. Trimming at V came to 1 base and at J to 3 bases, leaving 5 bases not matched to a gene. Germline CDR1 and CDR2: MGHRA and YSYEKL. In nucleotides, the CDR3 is TGCGCCAGCAGCCAAGTAGGGACAGGCGACTACGAGCAGTACTTC. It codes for CASSQVGTGDYEQYF.

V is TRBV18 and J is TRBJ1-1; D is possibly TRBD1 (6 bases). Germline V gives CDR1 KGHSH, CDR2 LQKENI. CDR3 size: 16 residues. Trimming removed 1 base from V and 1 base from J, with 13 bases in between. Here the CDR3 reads CASSPLGAYENTEAFF. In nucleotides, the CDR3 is TGTGCCAGCTCACCACTGGGGGCGTATGAGAACACTGAAGCTTTCTTT.

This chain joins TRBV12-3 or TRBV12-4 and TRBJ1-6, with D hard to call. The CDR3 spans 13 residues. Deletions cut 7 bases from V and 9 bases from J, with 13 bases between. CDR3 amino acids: CASMPEGPSPLHF. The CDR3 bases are TGTGCCAGCATGCCGGAGGGTCCTTCACCCCTCCACTTT.

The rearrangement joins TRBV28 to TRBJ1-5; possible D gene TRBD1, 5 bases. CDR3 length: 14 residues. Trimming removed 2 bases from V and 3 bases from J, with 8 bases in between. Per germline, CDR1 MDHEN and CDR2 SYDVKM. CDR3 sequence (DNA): TGTGCCAGCAGTTTAGGGGCCGCCAATCAGCCCCAGCATTTT. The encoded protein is CASSLGAANQPQHF.

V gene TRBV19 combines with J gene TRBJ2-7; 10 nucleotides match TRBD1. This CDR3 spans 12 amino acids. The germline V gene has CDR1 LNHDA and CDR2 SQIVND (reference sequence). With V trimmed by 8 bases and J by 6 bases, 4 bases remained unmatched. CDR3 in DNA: TGTGCCAGTCGACAGGGGGCCGGCGAGCAGTACTTC. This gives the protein CASRQGAGEQYF.

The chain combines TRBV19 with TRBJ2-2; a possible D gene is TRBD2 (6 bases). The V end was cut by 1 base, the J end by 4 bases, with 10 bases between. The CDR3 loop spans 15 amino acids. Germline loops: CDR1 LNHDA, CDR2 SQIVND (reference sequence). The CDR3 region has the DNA TGTGCCAGTAGTATAGCCGGAGGGACCACCGGGGAGCTGTTTTTT. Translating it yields CASSIAGGTTGELFF.

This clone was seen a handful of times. The CDR3 is CASALGQGRGYEQYF. Written as DNA, the CDR3 is TGTGCCAGCGCCTTGGGCCAGGGCCGCGGCTACGAGCAGTACTTC. This sequence joins TRBV27 and TRBJ2-7, with D perhaps matching TRBD1 (5 bases). The length of the CDR3 is 15 residues. CDR1 and CDR2 (germline): MNHEY, SMNVEV (reference sequence). V was shortened by 8 bases and J by 3 bases, with 20 bases between the two germline ends.

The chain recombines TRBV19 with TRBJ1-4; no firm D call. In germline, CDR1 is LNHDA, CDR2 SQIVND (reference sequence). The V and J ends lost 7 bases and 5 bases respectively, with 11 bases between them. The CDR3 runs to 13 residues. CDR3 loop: CASTAGRNEKLFF. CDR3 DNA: TGTGCCAGTACCGCCGGGAGAAATGAAAAACTGTTTTTT.

The CDR3: CASSTRTIGQTGNTIYF. The CDR3 region has the DNA TGTGCCAGCAGCACCAGGACCATCGGACAGACTGGAAACACCATATATTTT. The chain recombines TRBV9 with TRBJ1-3; tentatively, D is TRBD1 (6 bases). CDR1 SGDLS and CDR2 YYNGEE come from the germline V gene. Trimming left V 4 bases short and J 2 bases short, with 19 bases between. CDR3 length: 17 residues.

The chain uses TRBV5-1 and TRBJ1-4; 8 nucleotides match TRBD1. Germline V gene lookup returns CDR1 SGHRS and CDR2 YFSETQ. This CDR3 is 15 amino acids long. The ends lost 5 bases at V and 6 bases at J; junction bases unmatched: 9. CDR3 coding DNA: TGCGCCAGCAGGTGGACAGGGCGGTCTCATGAAAAACTGTTTTTT. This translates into CASRWTGRSHEKLFF.

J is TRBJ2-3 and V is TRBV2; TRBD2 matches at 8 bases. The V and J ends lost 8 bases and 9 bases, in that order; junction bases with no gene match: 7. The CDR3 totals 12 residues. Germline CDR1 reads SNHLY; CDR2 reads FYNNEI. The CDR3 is CASGISGGTQYF. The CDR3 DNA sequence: TGTGCCAGCGGTATAAGCGGGGGCACGCAGTATTTT.

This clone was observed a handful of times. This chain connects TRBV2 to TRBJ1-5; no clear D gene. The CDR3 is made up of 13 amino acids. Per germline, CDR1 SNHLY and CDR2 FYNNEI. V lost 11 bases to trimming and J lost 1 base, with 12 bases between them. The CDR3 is CAGRGQSNQPQHF. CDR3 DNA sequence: TGTGCCGGCCGAGGTCAAAGCAATCAGCCCCAGCATTTT.

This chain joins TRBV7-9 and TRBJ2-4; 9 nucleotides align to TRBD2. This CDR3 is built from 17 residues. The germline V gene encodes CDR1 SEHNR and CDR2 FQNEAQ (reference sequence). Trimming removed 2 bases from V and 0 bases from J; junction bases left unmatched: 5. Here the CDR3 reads CASSLFAGGLAKNIQYF. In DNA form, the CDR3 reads TGTGCCAGCAGCTTATTTGCGGGAGGGCTAGCCAAAAACATTCAGTACTTC.

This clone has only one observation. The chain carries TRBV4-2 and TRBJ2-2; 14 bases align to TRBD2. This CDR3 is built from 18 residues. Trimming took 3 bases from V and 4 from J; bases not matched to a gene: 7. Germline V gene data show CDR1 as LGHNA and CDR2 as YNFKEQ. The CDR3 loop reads CASSQGGLAGGSTGELFF. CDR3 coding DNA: TGTGCCAGCAGCCAGGGTGGACTAGCGGGAGGAAGCACCGGGGAGCTGTTTTTT.

In nucleotides, the CDR3 is TGTGCCAGCAGCTTAGAGGTAGCGGGGGCCAACGTCCTGACTTTC. This translates into CASSLEVAGANVLTF. The chain joins TRBV7-2 to TRBJ2-6; maybe TRBD2 (5 bases). V was shortened by 1 base and J by 4 bases, with 8 bases between the two germline ends. Germline V CDR1 and CDR2: SGHTA, FQGNSA. This CDR3 region has 15 residues. The variable domain in full, completed from reference TRBV7-2 and TRBJ2-6, reads GAGVSQSPSNKVTEKGKDVELRCDPISGHTALYWYRQSLGQGLEFLIYFQGNSAPDKSGLPSDRFSAERTGGSVSTLTIQRTQQEDSAVYLCASSLEVAGANVLTFGAGSRLTVL.

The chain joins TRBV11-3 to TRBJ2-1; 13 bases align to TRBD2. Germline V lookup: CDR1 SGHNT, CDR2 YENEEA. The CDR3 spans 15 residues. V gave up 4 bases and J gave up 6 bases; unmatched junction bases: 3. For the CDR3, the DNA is TGTGCCAGCAGCTCCAGGACTAGCGGGGGCAATGAGCAGTTCTTC. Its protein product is CASSSRTSGGNEQFF.

Here the CDR3 reads CASSLDRVGSPLHF. DNA for the CDR3: TGTGCCAGCAGCTTAGACAGGGTCGGGTCACCCCTCCACTTT. J is TRBJ1-6 and V is TRBV11-2, with D perhaps TRBD1 (5 bases). CDR3 size: 14 residues. Germline V gene sequence: CDR1 SGHAT, CDR2 FQNNGV. V shed 0 bases and J shed 10 bases, with 10 bases lying between them.